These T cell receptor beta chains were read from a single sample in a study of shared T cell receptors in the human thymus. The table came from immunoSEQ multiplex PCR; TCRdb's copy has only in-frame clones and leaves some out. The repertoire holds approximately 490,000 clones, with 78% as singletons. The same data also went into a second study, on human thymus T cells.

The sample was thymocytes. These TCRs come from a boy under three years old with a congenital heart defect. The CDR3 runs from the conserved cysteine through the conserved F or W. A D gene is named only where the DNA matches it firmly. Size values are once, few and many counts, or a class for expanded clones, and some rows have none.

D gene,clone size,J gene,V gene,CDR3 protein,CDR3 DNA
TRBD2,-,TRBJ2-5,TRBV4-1,CASSQEQLAGYQETQYF,TGCGCCAGCAGCCAAGAGCAACTAGCGGGGTACCAAGAGACCCAGTACTTC
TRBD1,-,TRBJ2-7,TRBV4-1,CASSHFWTGNYEQYF,TGCGCCAGCAGCCACTTCTGGACAGGGAACTACGAGCAGTACTTC
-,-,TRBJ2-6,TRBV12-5,CASGLASRGPGANVLTF,TGTGCTAGTGGTTTGGCTTCCAGGGGTCCTGGGGCCAACGTCCTGACTTTC
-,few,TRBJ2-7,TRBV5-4,CASSPNLGGSEQYF,TGTGCCAGCAGCCCCAACCTCGGGGGTTCCGAGCAGTACTTC
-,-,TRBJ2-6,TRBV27,CASSGGANVLTF,TGTGCCAGCAGCGGTGGTGCCAACGTCCTGACTTTC
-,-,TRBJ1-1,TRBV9,CASSDAGDTEAFF,TGTGCCAGCAGCGACGCGGGGGACACTGAAGCTTTCTTT
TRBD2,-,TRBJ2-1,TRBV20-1,CTSREGREQFF,TGCACAAGCCGGGAGGGCAGGGAGCAGTTCTTC
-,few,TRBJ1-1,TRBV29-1,CSAPGGAGVGDTEAFF,TGCAGCGCTCCTGGGGGGGCAGGGGTAGGGGACACTGAAGCTTTCTTT
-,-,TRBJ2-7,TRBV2,CASSQSPRGRYEQYF,TGTGCCAGCAGTCAAAGCCCCAGGGGGAGGTACGAGCAGTACTTC
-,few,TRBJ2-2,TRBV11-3,CASSLEGVTGELFF,TGTGCCAGCAGCTTAGAAGGAGTCACCGGGGAGCTGTTTTTT
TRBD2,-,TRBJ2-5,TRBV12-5,CASGLDLAGVQETQYF,TGTGCTAGTGGATTGGACCTAGCGGGTGTACAAGAGACCCAGTACTTC
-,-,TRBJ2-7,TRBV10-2,CASSLGGRAYEQYF,TGCGCCAGCAGTCTAGGGGGTCGGGCTTACGAGCAGTACTTC
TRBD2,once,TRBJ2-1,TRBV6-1,CASSERGDPTSDQSYNEQFF,TGTGCCAGCAGTGAACGGGGGGACCCAACTAGCGACCAATCCTACAATGAGCAGTTCTTC
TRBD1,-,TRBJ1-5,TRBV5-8,CASSPGGDRVVLEPQHF,TGTGCCAGCAGCCCGGGGGGGGACAGGGTCGTATTGGAGCCCCAGCATTTT
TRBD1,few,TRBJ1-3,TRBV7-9,CASSSKTGDSSGNTIYF,TGTGCCAGCAGCTCGAAAACAGGGGATAGCTCTGGAAACACCATATATTTT
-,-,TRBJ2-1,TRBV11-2,CASSLVVGGRYNEQFF,TGTGCCAGCAGCTTAGTAGTTGGCGGGCGGTACAATGAGCAGTTCTTC
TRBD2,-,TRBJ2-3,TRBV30,CAWDLAGGPADTQYF,TGTGCCTGGGACCTAGCGGGAGGGCCCGCAGATACGCAGTATTTT
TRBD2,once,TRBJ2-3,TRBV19,CASRPTSGITDTQYF,TGTGCCAGTCGCCCCACTAGCGGTATCACAGATACGCAGTATTTT
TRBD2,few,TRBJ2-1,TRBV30,CAWSVPREARSSYNEQFF,TGTGCCTGGAGTGTACCGCGGGAGGCTCGGAGCTCCTACAATGAGCAGTTCTTC
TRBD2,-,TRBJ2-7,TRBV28,CASSSSPGGSSYEQYF,TGTGCCAGCAGTTCCTCACCGGGAGGCAGCTCCTACGAGCAGTACTTC
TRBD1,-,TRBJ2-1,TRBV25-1,CASSPTGGKDNEQFF,TGTGCCAGCAGCCCGACAGGGGGGAAAGACAATGAGCAGTTCTTC
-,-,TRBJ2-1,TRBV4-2,CASSQGLDNEQFF,TGTGCCAGCAGCCAAGGTCTAGACAATGAGCAGTTCTTC
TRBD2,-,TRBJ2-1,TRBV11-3,CASSQGLAQSSYNEQFF,TGTGCCAGCAGCCAAGGACTAGCCCAGAGCTCCTACAATGAGCAGTTCTTC
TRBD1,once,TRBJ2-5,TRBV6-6,CASSPPGTGGRETQYF,TGTGCCAGCAGTCCTCCGGGGACAGGGGGTCGAGAGACCCAGTACTTC
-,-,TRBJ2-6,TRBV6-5,CASMWREGANVLTF,TGTGCCAGCATGTGGAGGGAGGGGGCCAACGTCCTGACTTTC
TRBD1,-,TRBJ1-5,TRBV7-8,CASSPRDREEDQPQHF,TGTGCCAGCAGCCCACGCGACAGGGAAGAAGATCAGCCCCAGCATTTT
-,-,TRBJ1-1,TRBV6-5,CASSHRVGGTEAFF,TGTGCCAGCAGCCACAGGGTTGGTGGCACTGAAGCTTTCTTT
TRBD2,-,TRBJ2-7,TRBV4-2,CASSQLALAVYERSYEQYF,TGTGCCAGCAGCCAACTTGCTCTAGCGGTATATGAAAGGTCCTACGAGCAGTACTTC
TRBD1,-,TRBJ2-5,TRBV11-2,CASSLVERTGEETQYF,TGTGCCAGCAGCTTAGTTGAGCGAACAGGGGAAGAGACCCAGTACTTC
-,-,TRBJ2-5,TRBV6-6,CASISGPSGEETQYF,TGTGCCAGCATCAGCGGCCCCTCTGGGGAAGAGACCCAGTACTTC
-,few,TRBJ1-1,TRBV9,CASSVGEVQNTEAFF,TGTGCCAGCAGCGTAGGAGAGGTGCAGAACACTGAAGCTTTCTTT
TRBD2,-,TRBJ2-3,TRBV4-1,CASSLLAGVGTDTQYF,TGCGCCAGCAGCCTCCTAGCGGGAGTGGGGACAGATACGCAGTATTTT
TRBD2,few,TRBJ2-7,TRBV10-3,CAISASGRASYEQYF,TGTGCCATCAGTGCGAGCGGGAGAGCCTCCTACGAGCAGTACTTC
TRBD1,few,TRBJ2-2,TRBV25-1,CASSTGTGGPGELFF,TGTGCCAGCAGTACCGGGACAGGGGGCCCCGGGGAGCTGTTTTTT
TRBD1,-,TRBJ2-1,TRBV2,CASFFRDSYNEQFF,TGTGCCAGTTTTTTCCGGGACAGCTACAATGAGCAGTTCTTC
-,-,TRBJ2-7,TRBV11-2,CASSFLVGGYEQYF,TGTGCCAGCAGCTTCCTGGTAGGGGGATACGAGCAGTACTTC
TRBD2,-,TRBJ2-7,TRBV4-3,CASSRILAGGPPRYEQYF,TGCGCCAGCAGCCGGATCCTAGCGGGAGGCCCCCCCCGCTACGAGCAGTACTTC
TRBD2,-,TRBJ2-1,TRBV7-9,CASSFTSGTYNEQFF,TGTGCCAGCAGCTTCACTAGCGGGACCTACAATGAGCAGTTCTTC
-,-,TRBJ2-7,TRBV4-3,CASSQDYGDRTPYEQYF,TGCGCCAGCAGCCAAGATTATGGGGATCGGACACCTTACGAGCAGTACTTC
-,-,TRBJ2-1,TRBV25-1,CASSASGGTYNEQFF,TGTGCCAGCAGTGCATCAGGGGGGACCTACAATGAGCAGTTCTTC
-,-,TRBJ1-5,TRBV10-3,CAISESLVGVGGRPGNNQPQHF,TGTGCCATCAGTGAGTCGCTTGTGGGGGTGGGGGGGCGGCCCGGAAACAATCAGCCCCAGCATTTT
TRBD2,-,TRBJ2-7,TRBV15,CATSAPGGASRYEQYF,TGTGCCACCAGCGCCCCGGGGGGGGCAAGTAGGTACGAGCAGTACTTC
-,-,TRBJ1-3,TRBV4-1,CASSPSLRHHSGNTIYF,TGCGCCAGCAGCCCCAGCCTCCGACACCACTCTGGAAACACCATATATTTT
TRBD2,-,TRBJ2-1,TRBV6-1,CASSAASGSQKTYNEQFF,TGTGCCAGCAGTGCCGCTAGCGGGAGCCAAAAGACCTACAATGAGCAGTTCTTC
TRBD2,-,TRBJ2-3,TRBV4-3,CASSQVFRTSGGPTDTQYF,TGCGCCAGCAGCCAAGTCTTCCGGACTAGCGGGGGCCCCACAGATACGCAGTATTTT
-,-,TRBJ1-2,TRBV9,CASSVSPGHNYGYTF,TGTGCCAGCAGCGTAAGTCCAGGCCATAACTATGGCTACACCTTC
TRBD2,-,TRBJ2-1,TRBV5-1,CASGGRTSGNNEQFF,TGCGCCAGCGGGGGAAGGACTAGCGGTAACAATGAGCAGTTCTTC
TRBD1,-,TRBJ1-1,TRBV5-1,CASKGTENTEAFF,TGCGCCAGCAAGGGGACAGAGAACACTGAAGCTTTCTTT
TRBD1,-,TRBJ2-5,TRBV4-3,CASSPDRLGETQYF,TGCGCCAGCAGCCCGGACAGGCTAGGGGAGACCCAGTACTTC